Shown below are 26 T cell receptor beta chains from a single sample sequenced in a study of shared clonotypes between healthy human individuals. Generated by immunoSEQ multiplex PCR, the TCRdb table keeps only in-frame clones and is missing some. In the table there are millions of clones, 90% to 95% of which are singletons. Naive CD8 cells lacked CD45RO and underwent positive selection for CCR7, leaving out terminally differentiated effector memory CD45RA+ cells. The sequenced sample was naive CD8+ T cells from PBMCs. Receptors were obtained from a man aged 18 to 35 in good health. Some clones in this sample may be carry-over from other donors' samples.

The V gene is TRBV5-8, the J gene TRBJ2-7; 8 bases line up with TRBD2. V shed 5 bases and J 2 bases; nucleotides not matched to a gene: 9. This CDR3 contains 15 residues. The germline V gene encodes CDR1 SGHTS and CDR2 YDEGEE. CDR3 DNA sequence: TGTGCCAGCAGGGCCCAAGCGGGAGAGGCCTACGAGCAGTACTTC. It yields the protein CASRAQAGEAYEQYF.

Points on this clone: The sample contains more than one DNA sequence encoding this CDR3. CDR3 in amino acids: CASRVRGTGNTIYF. The CDR3 region has the DNA TGTGCCAGCAGAGTCAGGGGGACTGGAAACACCATATATTTT. The chain joins TRBV28 to TRBJ1-3, with 7 bases aligning to TRBD1. The germline V gene has CDR1 MDHEN and CDR2 SYDVKM. V dropped 6 bases and J dropped 2; count of bases not matched to a gene: 4. The CDR3 covers 14 residues.

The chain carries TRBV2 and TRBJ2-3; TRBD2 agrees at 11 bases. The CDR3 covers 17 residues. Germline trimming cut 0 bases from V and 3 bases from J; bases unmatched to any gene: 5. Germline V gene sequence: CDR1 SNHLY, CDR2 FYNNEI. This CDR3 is CASSEATSGSRTDTQYF. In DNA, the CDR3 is TGTGCCAGCAGTGAAGCAACTAGCGGGAGTAGGACAGATACGCAGTATTTT.

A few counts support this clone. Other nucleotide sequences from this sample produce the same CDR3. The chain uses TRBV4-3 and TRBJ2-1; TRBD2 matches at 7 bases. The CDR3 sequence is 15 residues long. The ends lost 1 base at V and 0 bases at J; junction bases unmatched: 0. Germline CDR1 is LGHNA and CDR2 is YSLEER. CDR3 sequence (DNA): TGCGCCAGCAGCCAAGGCGGGAGCTCCTACAATGAGCAGTTCTTC. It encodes CASSQGGSSYNEQFF.

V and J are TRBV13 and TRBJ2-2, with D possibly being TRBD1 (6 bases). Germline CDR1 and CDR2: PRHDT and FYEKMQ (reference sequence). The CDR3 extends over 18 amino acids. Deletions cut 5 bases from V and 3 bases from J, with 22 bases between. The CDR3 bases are TGTGCCAGCAGCCCAGGGTTGGGCAGGGGATTGGACACCGGGGAGCTGTTTTTT. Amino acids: CASSPGLGRGLDTGELFF.

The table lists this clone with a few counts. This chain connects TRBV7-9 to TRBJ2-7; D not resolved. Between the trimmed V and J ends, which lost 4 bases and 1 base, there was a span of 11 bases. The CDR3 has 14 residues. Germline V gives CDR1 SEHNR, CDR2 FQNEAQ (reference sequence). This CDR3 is CASSSIGPSYEQYF. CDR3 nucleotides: TGTGCCAGCAGCTCGATTGGACCTTCCTACGAGCAGTACTTC.

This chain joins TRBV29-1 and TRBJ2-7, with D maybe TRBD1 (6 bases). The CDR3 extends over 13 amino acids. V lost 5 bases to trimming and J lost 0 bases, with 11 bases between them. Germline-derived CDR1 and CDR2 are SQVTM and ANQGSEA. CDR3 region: CSVPGQLSYEQYF. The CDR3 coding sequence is TGCAGCGTTCCTGGACAGCTCTCCTACGAGCAGTACTTC.

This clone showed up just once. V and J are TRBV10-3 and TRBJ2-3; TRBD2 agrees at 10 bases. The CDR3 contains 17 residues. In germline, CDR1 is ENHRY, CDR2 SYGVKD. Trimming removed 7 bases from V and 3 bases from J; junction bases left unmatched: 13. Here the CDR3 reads CAIMSSGRAGGTDTQYF. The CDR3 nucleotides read TGTGCCATCATGTCCAGCGGGAGGGCCGGGGGGACAGATACGCAGTATTTT.

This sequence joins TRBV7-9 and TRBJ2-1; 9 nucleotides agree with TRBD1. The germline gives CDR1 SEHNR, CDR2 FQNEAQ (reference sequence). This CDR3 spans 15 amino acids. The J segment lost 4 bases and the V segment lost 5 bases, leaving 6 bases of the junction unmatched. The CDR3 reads CASSPTGGRYNEQFF. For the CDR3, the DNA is TGTGCCAGCAGCCCTACAGGGGGCCGATACAATGAGCAGTTCTTC.

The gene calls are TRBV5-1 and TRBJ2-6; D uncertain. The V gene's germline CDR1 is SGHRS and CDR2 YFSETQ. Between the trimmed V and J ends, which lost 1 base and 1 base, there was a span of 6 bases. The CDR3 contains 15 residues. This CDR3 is CASSLTRSGANVLTF. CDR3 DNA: TGCGCCAGCAGCTTGACAAGATCTGGGGCCAACGTCCTGACTTTC.

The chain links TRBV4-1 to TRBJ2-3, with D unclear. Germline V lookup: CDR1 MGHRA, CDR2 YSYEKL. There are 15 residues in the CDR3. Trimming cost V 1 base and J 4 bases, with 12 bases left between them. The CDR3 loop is CASSQVGRPSDTQYF. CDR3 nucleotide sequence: TGCGCCAGCAGCCAAGTCGGCAGGCCCTCAGATACGCAGTATTTT.

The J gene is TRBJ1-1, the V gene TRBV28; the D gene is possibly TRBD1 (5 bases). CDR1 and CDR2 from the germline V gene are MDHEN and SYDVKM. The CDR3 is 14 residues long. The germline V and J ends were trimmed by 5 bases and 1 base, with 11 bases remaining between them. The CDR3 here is CASSDHRPNTEAFF. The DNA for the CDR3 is TGTGCCAGCAGTGATCACAGGCCGAACACTGAAGCTTTCTTT.

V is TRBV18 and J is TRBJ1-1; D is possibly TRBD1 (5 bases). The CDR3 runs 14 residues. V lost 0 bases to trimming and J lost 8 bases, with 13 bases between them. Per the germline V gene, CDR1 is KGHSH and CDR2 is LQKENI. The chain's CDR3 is CASSPPVGGFEAFF. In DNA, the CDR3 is TGTGCCAGCTCACCACCGGTTGGGGGGTTCGAAGCTTTCTTT.

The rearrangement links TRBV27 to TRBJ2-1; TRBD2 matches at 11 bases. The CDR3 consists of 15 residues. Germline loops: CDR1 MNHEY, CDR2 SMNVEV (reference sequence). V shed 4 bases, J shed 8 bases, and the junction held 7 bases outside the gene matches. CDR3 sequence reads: CASSWGLAAWDEQFF. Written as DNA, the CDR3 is TGTGCCAGCAGTTGGGGACTAGCGGCGTGGGATGAGCAGTTCTTC.

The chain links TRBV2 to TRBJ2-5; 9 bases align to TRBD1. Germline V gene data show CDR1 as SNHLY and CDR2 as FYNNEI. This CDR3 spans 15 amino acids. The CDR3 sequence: CAESVGQGWGETQYF. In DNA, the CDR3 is TGTGCAGAATCCGTCGGACAGGGGTGGGGAGAGACCCAGTACTTC. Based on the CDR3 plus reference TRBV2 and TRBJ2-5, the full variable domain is EPEVTQTPSHQVTQMGQEVILRCVPISNHLYFYWYRQILGQKVEFLVSFYNNEISEKSEIFDDQFSVERPDGSNFTLKIRSTKLEDSAMYFCAESVGQGWGETQYFGPGTRLLVL.

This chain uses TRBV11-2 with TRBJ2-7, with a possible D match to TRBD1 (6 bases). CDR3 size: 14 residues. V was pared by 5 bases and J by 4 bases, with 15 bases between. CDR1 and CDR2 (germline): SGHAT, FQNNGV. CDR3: CASSVRDNSYEQYF. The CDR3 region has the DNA TGTGCCAGCAGCGTCCGGGACAATAGTTACGAGCAGTACTTC.

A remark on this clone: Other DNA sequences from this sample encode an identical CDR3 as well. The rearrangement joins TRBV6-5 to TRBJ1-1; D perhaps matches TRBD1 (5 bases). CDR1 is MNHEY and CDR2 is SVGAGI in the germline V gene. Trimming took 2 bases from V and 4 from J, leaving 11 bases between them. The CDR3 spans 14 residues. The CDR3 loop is CASSYRQGGTEAFF. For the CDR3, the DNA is TGTGCCAGCAGTTACCGTCAGGGAGGCACTGAAGCTTTCTTT.

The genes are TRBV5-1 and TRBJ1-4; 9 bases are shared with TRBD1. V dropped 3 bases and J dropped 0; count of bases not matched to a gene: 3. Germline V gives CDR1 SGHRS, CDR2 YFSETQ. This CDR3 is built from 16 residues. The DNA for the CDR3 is TGCGCCAGCAGCTGGGGACAGGGAGCAACTAATGAAAAACTGTTTTTT. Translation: CASSWGQGATNEKLFF.

The CDR3 is CASSVDRGRRNEQFF. For the CDR3, the DNA is TGTGCCAGCAGCGTGGACAGGGGTAGGAGGAATGAGCAGTTCTTC. The V call is TRBV5-5, the J call TRBJ2-1, with 9 bases matching TRBD1. This CDR3 has 15 residues. In germline, CDR1 is SGHKS, CDR2 YYEKEE (reference sequence). V lost 4 bases, J lost 7 bases, and 9 bases stayed unmatched.

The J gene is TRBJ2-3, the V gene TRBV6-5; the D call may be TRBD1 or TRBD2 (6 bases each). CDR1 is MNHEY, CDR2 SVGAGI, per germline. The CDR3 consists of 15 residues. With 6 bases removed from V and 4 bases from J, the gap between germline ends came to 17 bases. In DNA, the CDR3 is TGTGCCAGCAGCCAAGAACCGGGGGCACCAGATACGCAGTATTTT. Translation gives CASSQEPGAPDTQYF.

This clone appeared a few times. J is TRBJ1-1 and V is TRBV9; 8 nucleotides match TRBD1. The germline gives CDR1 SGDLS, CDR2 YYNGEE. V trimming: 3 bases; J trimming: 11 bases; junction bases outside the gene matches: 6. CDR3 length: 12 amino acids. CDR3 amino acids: CASSAQGAAAFF. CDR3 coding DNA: TGTGCCAGCAGCGCTCAGGGGGCAGCGGCTTTCTTT.

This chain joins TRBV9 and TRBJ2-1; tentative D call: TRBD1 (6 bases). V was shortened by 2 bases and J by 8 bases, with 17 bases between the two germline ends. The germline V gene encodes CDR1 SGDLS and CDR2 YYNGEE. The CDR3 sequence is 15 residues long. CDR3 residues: CASSVLDSPLDEQFF. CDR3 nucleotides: TGTGCCAGCAGCGTGTTGGACAGCCCTCTGGATGAGCAGTTCTTC.

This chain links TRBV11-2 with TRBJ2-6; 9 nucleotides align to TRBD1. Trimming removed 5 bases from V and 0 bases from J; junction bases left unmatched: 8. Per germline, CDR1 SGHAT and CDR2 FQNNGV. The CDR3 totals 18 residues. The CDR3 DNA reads TGTGCCAGCAGCCCAACCGGGACAGGGTCCTCTGGGGCCAACGTCCTGACTTTC. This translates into CASSPTGTGSSGANVLTF.

The CDR3, as DNA: TGTGCCAGCAAGCACCTAATGACCCAAGAGACCCAGTACTTC. Its protein product is CASKHLMTQETQYF. The chain uses TRBV28 and TRBJ2-5, with D hard to call. This CDR3 comprises 14 residues. V gave up 7 bases and J gave up 1 base, with 13 bases separating them. Per the germline V gene, CDR1 is MDHEN and CDR2 is SYDVKM.

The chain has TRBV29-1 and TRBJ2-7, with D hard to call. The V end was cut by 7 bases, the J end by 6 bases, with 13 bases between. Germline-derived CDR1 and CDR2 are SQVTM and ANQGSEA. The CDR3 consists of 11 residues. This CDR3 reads CSGFTWPEQYF. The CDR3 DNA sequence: TGCAGCGGATTTACGTGGCCCGAGCAGTACTTC.

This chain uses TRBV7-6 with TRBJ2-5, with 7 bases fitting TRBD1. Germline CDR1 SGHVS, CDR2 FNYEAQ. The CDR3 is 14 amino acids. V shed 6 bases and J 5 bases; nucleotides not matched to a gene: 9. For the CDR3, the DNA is TGTGCCAGCAGTATCGACAGGGTTTACGAGACCCAGTACTTC. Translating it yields CASSIDRVYETQYF. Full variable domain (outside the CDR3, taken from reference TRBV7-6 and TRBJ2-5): GAGVSQSPRYKVTKRGQDVALRCDPISGHVSLYWYRQALGQGPEFLTYFNYEAQQDKSGLPNDRFSAERPEGSISTLTIQRTEQRDSAMYRCASSIDRVYETQYFGPGTRLLVL.